These 2 T cell receptor beta chains were all obtained from the same sample, sequenced in a study of cytomegalovirus exposure and HLA in healthy donors. Amplification used 60 Vbeta primers and 13 Jbeta primers. The table came from immunoSEQ multiplex PCR; TCRdb's copy has only in-frame clones and leaves some out. The table records roughly 190,000 clones, roughly 81% of them present only once. The source material was PBMCs. Source of these receptors: a woman under 40 in good health and CMV-seropositive.

The genes are TRBV11-3 and TRBJ2-5; D not certain. V shed 1 base and J shed 1 base, with 4 bases lying between them. Germline values: CDR1 SGHNT, CDR2 YENEEA. The CDR3 has 13 residues. The CDR3 loop reads CASSLGSQETQYF. The CDR3 nucleotides are TGTGCCAGCAGCTTAGGGAGCCAAGAGACCCAGTACTTC.

This clone was detected once. The J gene is TRBJ2-1, the V gene TRBV7-2, with D possibly TRBD1 on 6 matching bases. The germline V and J ends were trimmed by 2 bases and 11 bases, with 13 bases remaining between them. The CDR3 runs to 13 residues. Germline values: CDR1 SGHTA, CDR2 FQGNSA. The CDR3 region has the DNA TGTGCCAGCAGCTTATCAGGGGCCATTAAGCAGTTCTTC. This sequence encodes CASSLSGAIKQFF.